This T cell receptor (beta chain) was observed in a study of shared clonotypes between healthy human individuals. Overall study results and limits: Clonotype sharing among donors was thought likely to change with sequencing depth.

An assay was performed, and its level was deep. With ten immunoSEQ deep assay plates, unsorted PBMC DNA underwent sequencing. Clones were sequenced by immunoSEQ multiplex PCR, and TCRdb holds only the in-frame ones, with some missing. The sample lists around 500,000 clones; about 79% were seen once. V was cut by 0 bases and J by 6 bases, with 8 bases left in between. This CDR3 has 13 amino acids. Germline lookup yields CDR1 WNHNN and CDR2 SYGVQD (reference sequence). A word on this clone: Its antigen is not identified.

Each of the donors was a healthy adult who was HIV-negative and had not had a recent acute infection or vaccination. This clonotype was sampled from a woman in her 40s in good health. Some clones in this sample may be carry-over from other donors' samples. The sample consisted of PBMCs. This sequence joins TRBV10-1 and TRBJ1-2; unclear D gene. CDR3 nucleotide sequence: TGCGCCAGCAGTGAGTCCGCAGGAGATGGCTACACCTTC. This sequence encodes CASSESAGDGYTF.